One and the same sample provided the 20 T cell receptor beta chains below, sequenced in a study of blood T cells in healthy people across ages. Combining a sample-barcoded 5' primer with a J-beta primer mix, a second PCR ran for about 7 to 11 cycles. One entry per CDR3 protein, called by TCRdb with MiXCR from the 5' RACE reads. The sample lists 1.5 million to 2 million distinct CDR3 sequences, roughly 32% occurring once. The specimen sequenced was blood. These receptors were obtained from a woman aged 25 to 39 in good health.

This chain links TRBV5-1 with TRBJ2-1, with 9 bases identical to TRBD2. CDR3 length equals 14 residues. Per germline, CDR1 SGHRS and CDR2 YFSETQ. V gave up 9 bases and J gave up 7 bases; unmatched junction bases: 11. The CDR3 DNA reads TGCGCCACCAATAGCGGGACTAGCAATAATGAGCAGTTCTTC. Protein product: CATNSGTSNNEQFF.

On this clonotype itself: Being one base from a much bigger clone, this may be a read error. V is TRBV25-1 and J is TRBJ1-2; D remains unclear. From germline, CDR1 is MGHDK and CDR2 SYGVNS. Between the trimmed V and J ends, which lost 3 bases and 5 bases, there was a span of 10 bases. The CDR3 is 13 amino acids. The CDR3 DNA reads TGTGCCAGCAGTGATGTGGGGAGTTATGGCTACACCTTC. Translation: CASSDVGSYGYTF.

This clonotype occurred a few times. J is TRBJ2-1 and V is TRBV5-1; 8 bases match TRBD1. The CDR3 has 14 amino acids. Per germline, CDR1 SGHRS and CDR2 YFSETQ. V was clipped by 3 bases and J by 7 bases; unmatched bases: 6. The CDR3 DNA sequence: TGCGCCAGCAGCTATGACAGGGGTCAGAATGAGCAGTTCTTC. Protein sequence: CASSYDRGQNEQFF.

The J gene is TRBJ2-7, the V gene TRBV6-6; D may be TRBD2 (5 bases). Trimming removed 2 bases from V and 4 bases from J, with 12 bases in between. The CDR3 spans 14 residues. Germline V lookup: CDR1 MNHNY, CDR2 SVGAGI (reference sequence). The CDR3 loop is CASSYGECRYEQYF. As DNA, the CDR3 is TGTGCCAGCAGTTACGGGGAGTGCCGATACGAGCAGTACTTC.

A remark on this clonotype: A much larger clone differs from this one at a single base, so this may be a read error. This chain joins TRBV29-1 and TRBJ2-1, with D perhaps being TRBD1 or TRBD2 (5 bases each). This CDR3 has 12 residues. Germline-derived CDR1 and CDR2 are SQVTM and ANQGSEA. DNA of the CDR3: TGCAGCGTTGGGGGCGGGTACAGTGAGCAGTTCTTC. Translated, it gives CSVGGGYSEQFF.

There are many counts of this clonotype. The CDR3 DNA reads TGTGCCAGCCACAGCGACAGGGTACATGAGCAGTTCTTC. Protein: CASHSDRVHEQFF. The chain links TRBV6-5 to TRBJ2-1, with 7 positions matching TRBD1. The J segment lost 8 bases and the V segment lost 8 bases, leaving 9 bases of the junction unmatched. Germline CDR1 and CDR2: MNHEY and SVGAGI. The length of the CDR3 is 13 residues.

V usage is TRBV4-1 and J usage is TRBJ2-2, with D tentatively TRBD1 or TRBD2 (5 bases each). V dropped 1 base and J dropped 6 bases, with 18 bases sitting between them. This CDR3 is 17 amino acids long. From germline, CDR1 is MGHRA and CDR2 YSYEKL. The CDR3 protein is CASSQGGKGRSAGELFF. The DNA of the CDR3 is TGCGCCAGCAGCCAAGGGGGGAAGGGGAGAAGCGCCGGGGAGCTGTTTTTT.

The chain employs TRBV29-1 and TRBJ2-7; 11 nucleotides match TRBD2. This CDR3 region has 15 residues. The V segment lost 6 bases and the J segment 0 bases; nucleotides outside the gene matches: 7. Germline V gene data show CDR1 as SQVTM and CDR2 as ANQGSEA. CDR3 loop: CSVEGTSGTSYEQYF. DNA of the CDR3: TGCAGCGTGGAGGGGACTAGCGGAACCTCCTACGAGCAGTACTTC.

This clonotype was picked up many times. The chain couples TRBV3-1 to TRBJ2-5, with a weak D call TRBD1 (6 bases). Germline V lookup: CDR1 LGHDT, CDR2 YNNKEL (reference sequence). This CDR3 is built from 14 residues. Trimming took 1 base from V and 4 from J, leaving 10 bases between them. The CDR3 nucleotides are TGTGCCAGCAGCCAAGGAGGGGGAACAGAGACCCAGTACTTC. This encodes CASSQGGGTETQYF.

A few counts support this clonotype. This sequence joins TRBV5-1 and TRBJ2-5; no clear D gene. The CDR3 runs 15 residues. Trimming took 1 base from V and 1 from J, leaving 11 bases between them. The V gene's germline CDR1 is SGHRS and CDR2 YFSETQ. DNA of the CDR3: TGCGCCAGCAGCTTGCATCGCGACACCCAAGAGACCCAGTACTTC. Encoded protein: CASSLHRDTQETQYF.

This clonotype showed up just a few times. The rearrangement uses TRBV29-1 and TRBJ2-7, with D perhaps TRBD2 (5 bases). This CDR3 spans 13 amino acids. From germline, CDR1 is SQVTM and CDR2 ANQGSEA. Trimming left V 4 bases short and J 2 bases short, with 12 bases between. The CDR3 region is CSVVDGKTYEQYF. As DNA, the CDR3 is TGCAGCGTTGTTGACGGGAAAACCTACGAGCAGTACTTC.

This clonotype was counted only a few times. The chain uses TRBV9 and TRBJ2-3, with TRBD2 matching over 9 bases. This CDR3 comprises 17 residues. CDR1 and CDR2 from the germline V gene are SGDLS and YYNGEE. V gave up 4 bases and J gave up 8 bases; unmatched junction bases: 17. The DNA of the CDR3 is TGTGCCAGCAGCCCGCCGGGAGCGGGAGGCCGGGATGCTACGCAGTATTTT. Amino acid sequence: CASSPPGAGGRDATQYF.

This clonotype was counted only a few times. The rearrangement joins TRBV7-6 to TRBJ2-5; maybe TRBD2 (5 bases). The V end lost 5 bases, the J end lost 4 bases, and 17 bases lay between the germline ends. The CDR3 is 15 residues long. CDR1 SGHVS and CDR2 FNYEAQ come from the germline V gene. CDR3 sequence (DNA): TGTGCCAGCAGCCCCATCCGGGGTACGGGAGAGACCCAGTACTTC. Protein product: CASSPIRGTGETQYF.

This chain connects TRBV4-1 to TRBJ1-1, with 9 bases aligning to TRBD1. This CDR3 has 15 residues. V dropped 6 bases and J dropped 3; count of bases not matched to a gene: 8. Germline loops: CDR1 MGHRA, CDR2 YSYEKL. In nucleotides, the CDR3 is TGCGCCAGCAGAAATTACAGGGGGCAGGACACTGAAGCTTTCTTT. Translation: CASRNYRGQDTEAFF.

This clonotype turned up a few times. V usage is TRBV20-1 and J usage is TRBJ2-1; 9 bases map to TRBD2. Germline V gene data show CDR1 as DFQATT and CDR2 as SNEGSKA (reference sequence). J gave up 5 bases and V 6 bases, and 11 bases lay outside the gene matches. CDR3 length equals 15 residues. The CDR3 sequence: CSAASETSGNNEQFF. In DNA form, the CDR3 reads TGCAGTGCCGCATCCGAGACTAGCGGTAACAATGAGCAGTTCTTC.

This clonotype occurred a few times. Here the CDR3 DNA reads TGCAGTGCGTCGGATGAGCGGGAGGGAAGCTACGAGCAGTACTTC. Translation: CSASDEREGSYEQYF. This rearrangement joins TRBV20-1 to TRBJ2-7; 10 bases align to TRBD2. This CDR3 is built from 15 residues. Germline V gene data show CDR1 as DFQATT and CDR2 as SNEGSKA (reference sequence). V was pared by 6 bases and J by 3 bases, with 11 bases of the junction left unmatched.

The table lists this clonotype with a few counts. This may be a read error: a much more frequent sequence differs by one nucleotide. V usage is TRBV5-1 and J usage is TRBJ1-4; D may be TRBD1 (5 bases). CDR1 SGHRS and CDR2 YFSETQ come from the germline V gene. CDR3 size: 14 residues. The CDR3 sequence is CAGSVGGAQEKLFF. The CDR3 nucleotides are TGCGCCGGCAGTGTAGGAGGGGCGCAGGAAAAACTGTTTTTT.

The CDR3 region has the DNA TGCAGCGTAAGGGGCCCGGGCCTCACAGATACGCAGTATTTT. It codes for CSVRGPGLTDTQYF. The genes are TRBV29-1 and TRBJ2-3, with D tentatively TRBD1 (5 bases). The germline V and J ends were trimmed by 6 bases and 2 bases, with 15 bases remaining between them. This CDR3 has 14 residues. Germline V gene lookup returns CDR1 SQVTM and CDR2 ANQGSEA.

CDR3 amino acids: CATSNRGRGATDTQYF. As DNA, the CDR3 is TGTGCCACCAGCAACCGAGGGCGGGGGGCCACAGATACGCAGTATTTT. The chain is built from TRBV15 and TRBJ2-3, with 8 positions matching TRBD2. V lost 4 bases and J lost 2; bases outside the gene matches: 8. Germline CDR1 reads LNHNV; CDR2 reads YYDKDF (reference sequence). The CDR3 has 16 amino acids.

J is TRBJ2-1 and V is TRBV20-1, with D uncertain. CDR3 size: 12 residues. V was shortened by 3 bases and J by 6 bases, with 9 bases between the two germline ends. The germline V gene encodes CDR1 DFQATT and CDR2 SNEGSKA (reference sequence). Here the CDR3 DNA reads TGCAGTGCTAGCGAAAGACCCAATGAGCAGTTCTTC. Residues: CSASERPNEQFF.